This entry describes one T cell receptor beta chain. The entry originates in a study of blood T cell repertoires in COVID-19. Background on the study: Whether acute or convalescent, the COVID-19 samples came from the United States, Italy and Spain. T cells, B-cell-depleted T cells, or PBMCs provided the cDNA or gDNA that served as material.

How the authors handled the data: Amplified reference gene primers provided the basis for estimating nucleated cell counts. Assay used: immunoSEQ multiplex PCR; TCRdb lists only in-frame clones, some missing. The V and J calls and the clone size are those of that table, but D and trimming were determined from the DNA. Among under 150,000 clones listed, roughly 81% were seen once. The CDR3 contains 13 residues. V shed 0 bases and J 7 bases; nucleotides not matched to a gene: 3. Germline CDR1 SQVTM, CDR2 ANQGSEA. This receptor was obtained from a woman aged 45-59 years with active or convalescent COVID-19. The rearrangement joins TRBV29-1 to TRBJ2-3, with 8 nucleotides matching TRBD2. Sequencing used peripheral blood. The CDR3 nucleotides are TGCAGCGTTGAAGATCCGGGGGGGAATACGCAGTATTTT. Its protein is CSVEDPGGNTQYF.